The 24 T cell receptor beta chains given below trace back to one sample, sequenced in a study of shared clonotypes between healthy human individuals. The naive CD8 subset, CD45RO-negative cells positively selected for CCR7, excluded terminally differentiated effector memory CD45RA+ cells. Only in-frame clones appear in the TCRdb table, and some are missing; sequencing was by immunoSEQ multiplex PCR. Of more than 500,000 clones listed, approximately 95% are singletons. Sample: naive CD8+ T cells sorted from blood. The receptors were sampled from a woman in her thirties in good health.

The V and J genes are TRBV29-1 and TRBJ1-2, with D possibly matching TRBD1 (6 bases). The CDR3 is 12 amino acids. The germline V and J ends were trimmed by 6 bases and 6 bases, with 14 bases remaining between them. Germline V gives CDR1 SQVTM, CDR2 ANQGSEA. The CDR3 protein is CSVGRDKDGYTF. The CDR3, as DNA: TGCAGCGTGGGCCGGGACAAGGATGGCTACACCTTC.

J is TRBJ1-2 and V is TRBV7-3; 9 positions match TRBD1. The CDR3 loop spans 15 amino acids. Losses at the gene ends were 0 bases for V and 2 bases for J; bases not matched to a gene: 1. Germline-derived CDR1 and CDR2 are SGHTA and FQGTGA. CDR3 residues: CASSLTGTGNYGYTF. In DNA form, the CDR3 reads TGTGCCAGCAGCTTAACCGGGACAGGGAACTATGGCTACACCTTC.

The chain recombines TRBV5-6 with TRBJ1-1; no clear D. The length of the CDR3 is 14 residues. In germline, CDR1 is SGHDT, CDR2 YYEEEE. The ends were cut back, 2 bases at V and 2 bases at J, with 10 bases in the middle. The CDR3 loop reads CASSFPGLNTEAFF. CDR3 coding DNA: TGTGCCAGCAGCTTTCCGGGATTAAACACTGAAGCTTTCTTT.

The chain joins TRBV27 to TRBJ2-1, with TRBD2 as a possible D gene (5 bases). CDR1 is MNHEY, CDR2 SMNVEV, per germline (reference sequence). CDR3 size: 16 residues. V was shortened by 1 base and J by 3 bases, with 13 bases between the two germline ends. The CDR3 region has the DNA TGTGCCAGCAGTTTATGGCCGACTAACATCTACAATGAGCAGTTCTTC. Protein: CASSLWPTNIYNEQFF.

J is TRBJ1-5 and V is TRBV19, with unresolved D. Germline assignment: CDR1 LNHDA and CDR2 SQIVND (reference sequence). The CDR3 has 15 residues. V was clipped by 5 bases and J by 3 bases, with 14 bases between them. Written as DNA, the CDR3 is TGTGCCAGTAGTTCCCGGGAGGGCCCCAATCAGCCCCAGCATTTT. It is translated as CASSSREGPNQPQHF.

The chain employs TRBV30 and TRBJ2-7, with 8 bases that match TRBD2. Per germline, CDR1 GTSNPN and CDR2 SVGIG (reference sequence). After removal of 0 bases from V and 0 bases from J, the junction contained 4 bases not matched to a gene. The CDR3 contains 15 residues. CDR3 in DNA: TGTGCCTGGAGTGTAGGGCTAGCGGGCTCCTACGAGCAGTACTTC. This translates into CAWSVGLAGSYEQYF.

The CDR3 sequence: CASSLSVAEQETQYF. Written as DNA, the CDR3 is TGTGCCAGCAGCTTATCCGTTGCGGAACAAGAGACCCAGTACTTC. The J gene is TRBJ2-5, the V gene TRBV7-9; no firm D call. The germline V gene has CDR1 SEHNR and CDR2 FQNEAQ (reference sequence). The CDR3 length is 15 residues. V was shortened by 2 bases and J by 2 bases, with 12 bases between the two germline ends.

The table lists this clone with a count of one. The CDR3 region has the DNA TGTGCCAGCTCCTCTTTTGCCGCTTATAGCAATCAGCCCCAGCATTTT. This gives the protein CASSSFAAYSNQPQHF. The chain is built from TRBV21-1 and TRBJ1-5. TRBV21-1 is annotated as a pseudogene. This CDR3 comprises 16 residues.

The chain links TRBV5-4 to TRBJ1-4, with TRBD1 as a possible D gene (5 bases). Trimming removed 3 bases at V and 6 bases at J, with 18 bases between. Germline V CDR1 and CDR2: SGHNT, YYREEE (reference sequence). There are 16 residues in the CDR3. Written as DNA, the CDR3 is TGTGCCAGCAGCTGCCGGACCTCGAGAGGGGATGAAAAACTGTTTTTT. It codes for CASSCRTSRGDEKLFF.

This chain joins TRBV11-3 and TRBJ2-2; maybe TRBD2 (6 bases). Looked up from germline, CDR1 is SGHNT and CDR2 is YENEEA. Trimming took 5 bases from V and 5 from J, leaving 18 bases between them. The CDR3 is 16 amino acids. The CDR3 loop is CASSPSKGLATGELFF. The DNA of the CDR3 is TGTGCCAGCAGCCCATCAAAGGGGCTAGCGACCGGGGAGCTGTTTTTT.

V is TRBV19 and J is TRBJ2-2, with a possible D match to TRBD2 (7 bases). From germline, CDR1 is LNHDA and CDR2 SQIVND (reference sequence). The CDR3 has 13 amino acids. The V and J ends lost 9 bases and 6 bases respectively, with 14 bases between them. CDR3 bases: TGTGCCAGCCTAGGGGGGGGCCCCGGGGAGCTGTTTTTT. It yields the protein CASLGGGPGELFF. Full variable domain (remainder filled in from reference TRBV19 and TRBJ2-2): DGGITQSPKYLFRKEGQNVTLSCEQNLNHDAMYWYRQDPGQGLRLIYYSQIVNDFQKGDIAEGYSVSREKKESFPLTVTSAQKNPTAFYLCASLGGGPGELFFGEGSRLTVL.

This chain uses TRBV27 with TRBJ2-5; 7 bases agree with TRBD1. Germline CDR1 reads MNHEY; CDR2 reads SMNVEV (reference sequence). The V and J ends lost 8 bases and 5 bases, in that order; junction bases with no gene match: 14. The CDR3 is 15 amino acids. The CDR3 nucleotides are TGTGCCAGCGGTTATACCGGGACAGCTGCGGAGACCCAGTACTTC. This sequence encodes CASGYTGTAAETQYF.

Only a few counts were recorded for this clone. The chain recombines TRBV7-9 with TRBJ2-7; TRBD2 is a possible D gene (6 bases). Germline V gene sequence: CDR1 SEHNR, CDR2 FQNEAQ (reference sequence). V lost 5 bases and J 3 bases, leaving 17 bases between the germline ends. This CDR3 is 15 amino acids long. CDR3 protein: CASSRSSVPRYEQYF. Here the CDR3 DNA reads TGTGCCAGCAGCCGTTCTAGCGTTCCCCGCTACGAGCAGTACTTC.

The chain carries TRBV5-1 and TRBJ2-2; 8 positions agree with TRBD2. The trim removed 4 bases at V and 7 bases at J, leaving 18 bases unmatched. The CDR3 runs to 18 residues. Germline loops: CDR1 SGHRS, CDR2 YFSETQ. The CDR3 spells CASSPEGEGVAGLGELFF. DNA for the CDR3: TGCGCCAGCAGCCCGGAAGGGGAAGGAGTAGCGGGACTCGGGGAGCTGTTTTTT.

The J gene is TRBJ2-7, the V gene TRBV5-6; D uncertain. Trimming took off 1 base at V and 7 bases at J, with 12 bases between the two ends. Germline CDR1 and CDR2: SGHDT and YYEEEE. The CDR3 covers 13 residues. CDR3: CASSLQASLEQYF. The DNA of the CDR3 is TGTGCCAGCAGCTTGCAGGCCAGCCTTGAGCAGTACTTC.

This sequence joins TRBV7-9 and TRBJ2-2; a possible D gene is TRBD1 (6 bases). The V end was cut by 5 bases, the J end by 4 bases, with 14 bases between. The CDR3 totals 15 residues. The V gene's germline CDR1 is SEHNR and CDR2 FQNEAQ (reference sequence). The CDR3 DNA reads TGTGCCAGCAGCCGCGATGGACAGCTCACCGGGGAGCTGTTTTTT. It codes for CASSRDGQLTGELFF. The whole variable domain, remainder taken from reference TRBV7-9 and TRBJ2-2, is DTGVSQNPRHKITKRGQNVTFRCDPISEHNRLYWYRQTLGQGPEFLTYFQNEAQLEKSRLLSDRFSAERPKGSFSTLEIQRTEQGDSAMYLCASSRDGQLTGELFFGEGSRLTVL.

The rearrangement links TRBV23-1 to TRBJ2-6; weak D call: TRBD2 (5 bases). TRBV23-1 is labeled an ORF, and its function is uncertain. The CDR3 sequence is 16 residues long. The germline V and J ends were trimmed by 4 bases and 4 bases, with 14 bases remaining between them. Here the CDR3 reads CASSPSEGLGANVLTF. In DNA, the CDR3 is TGCGCCAGCAGTCCCTCAGAGGGCCTGGGGGCCAACGTCCTGACTTTC.

The V gene is TRBV5-1, the J gene TRBJ1-1; maybe TRBD1 (5 bases). This CDR3 spans 13 amino acids. Trimming stripped 4 bases from V and 5 bases from J, with 12 bases between. The germline CDR1 and CDR2 sequences are SGHRS and YFSETQ. The CDR3 loop is CASSLPGGTEAFF. The CDR3, as DNA: TGCGCCAGCAGCCTGCCGGGGGGGACTGAAGCTTTCTTT.

CDR3 DNA sequence: TGTGCCAGCAGCTTGGCCACGGGGTCCGATGAGCAGTTCTTC. Translation gives CASSLATGSDEQFF. The chain combines TRBV5-4 with TRBJ2-1, with a weak D call TRBD2 (5 bases). This CDR3 has 14 residues. The germline V and J ends were trimmed by 0 bases and 8 bases, with 12 bases remaining between them. CDR1 and CDR2 from the germline V gene are SGHNT and YYREEE (reference sequence).

The CDR3 loop is CASTRDYLLDEQFF. CDR3 nucleotides: TGTGCCAGCACACGGGACTACCTTTTGGATGAGCAGTTCTTC. The rearrangement joins TRBV7-8 to TRBJ2-1, with 7 bases identical to TRBD2. In germline, CDR1 is SGHVS, CDR2 FQNEAQ. CDR3 length equals 14 residues. V was clipped by 7 bases and J by 8 bases; unmatched bases: 11.

V and J are TRBV18 and TRBJ1-1; TRBD1 agrees at 10 bases. The CDR3 is made up of 17 amino acids. From germline, CDR1 is KGHSH and CDR2 LQKENI. Trimming removed 0 bases from V and 0 bases from J; junction bases left unmatched: 4. CDR3 bases: TGTGCCAGCTCACCACCTAAGACAGGGGGCTTGAACACTGAAGCTTTCTTT. As protein: CASSPPKTGGLNTEAFF.

CDR3 bases: TGTGCCAGCAGTTTAACGGGTTTAGGAGAGACCCAGTACTTC. Protein: CASSLTGLGETQYF. The V gene is TRBV28, the J gene TRBJ2-5; D not resolved. CDR1 and CDR2 from the germline V gene are MDHEN and SYDVKM. Trimming stripped 2 bases from V and 4 bases from J, with 11 bases between. The CDR3 covers 14 residues.

The chain combines TRBV11-2 with TRBJ2-5; tentative D call: TRBD2 (5 bases). The DNA end is more similar to TRBJ2-7, so the J call may be wrong. Germline V gene data show CDR1 as SGHAT and CDR2 as FQNNGV. The CDR3 has 16 residues. In nucleotides, the CDR3 is TGTGCCAGCAGCAATGCGGCGGGCCCACTAAGATACGAGCAGTACTTC. It encodes CASSNAAGPLRYEQYF.

V and J are TRBV14 and TRBJ2-1; D uncertain. There are 15 residues in the CDR3. Germline CDR1 is SGHDN and CDR2 is FVKESK. V lost 1 base and J lost 7, with 14 bases in between. CDR3 bases: TGTGCCAGCAGCCAAGGACGCTCCTCGTGGAATGAGCAGTTCTTC. This sequence encodes CASSQGRSSWNEQFF.